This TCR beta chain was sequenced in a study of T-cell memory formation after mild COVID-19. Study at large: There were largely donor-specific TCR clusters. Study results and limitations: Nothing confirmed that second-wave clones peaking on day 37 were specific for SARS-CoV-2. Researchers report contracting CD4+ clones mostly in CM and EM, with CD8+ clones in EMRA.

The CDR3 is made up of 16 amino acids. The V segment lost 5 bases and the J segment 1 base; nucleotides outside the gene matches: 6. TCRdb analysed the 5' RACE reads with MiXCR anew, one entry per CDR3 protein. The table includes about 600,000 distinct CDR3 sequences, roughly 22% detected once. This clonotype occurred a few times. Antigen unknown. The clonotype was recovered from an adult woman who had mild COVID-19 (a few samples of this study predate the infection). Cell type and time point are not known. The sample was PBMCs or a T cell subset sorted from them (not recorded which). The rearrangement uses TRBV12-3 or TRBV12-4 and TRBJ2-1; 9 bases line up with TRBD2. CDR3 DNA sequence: TGTGCCAGCAGTCGCCTAGCGGGACGGTCCTACAATGAGCAGTTCTTC. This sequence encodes CASSRLAGRSYNEQFF.